The rows below give T cell receptor beta chains drawn from one sample of a study of regulatory T cells in long-lasting Graves disease. In TCRdb, the multiplex PCR reads were re-called with MiXCR into one record per CDR3 protein. Found here are 350,000 to 450,000 distinct CDR3 sequences, under 25% of them singletons; the top ten hold 14%. The source material was peripheral blood mononuclear cells (PBMCs), sampled when the disease was refractory, from a patient treated with antithyroid drugs. The source of these receptors is a female donor with Graves disease. CDR3s include the opening cysteine and the closing phenylalanine or tryptophan. The D gene is left open where the match is weak. Size tells how often a clone was seen (once, few, many) or the class of an expanded clone, and some rows leave it out.

many	11	.	TRBV12-3/TRBV12-4	TRBJ2-7	TGTGCCAGCTCACTTTTGGGGGTGGAGTACTTC	CASSLLGVEYF
many	15	TRBD1	TRBV28	TRBJ2-7	TGTGCCAGCAGGGAACAGGGGGACCTCACCTACGAGCAGTACTTC	CASREQGDLTYEQYF
many	17	.	TRBV6-2/TRBV6-3	TRBJ1-5	TGTGCCAGCAGTGAAGCACGAGAAACAGATAGCAATCAGCCCCAGCATTTT	CASSEARETDSNQPQHF
many	15	.	TRBV11-2	TRBJ2-7	TGTGCCAGCAGCTTAGATTGGGCAGGGGCGACGCAGCAGTACTTC	CASSLDWAGATQQYF
few	15	.	TRBV15	TRBJ2-2	TGTGCCACCAGCGAGGCGGCAGGGATGGCCGGGGAGCTGTTTTTT	CATSEAAGMAGELFF
.	14	.	TRBV5-1	TRBJ1-1	TGCGCCAGCAGCTTGAAGGGGGAGGTCACTGAAGCTTTCTTT	CASSLKGEVTEAFF
many	14	TRBD1	TRBV29-1	TRBJ2-7	TGCAGCGTTGAGACCGGACAGGGAGGCTACGAGCAGTACTTC	CSVETGQGGYEQYF
.	16	TRBD1	TRBV3-1	TRBJ2-2	TGTGCCAGCAGTCGACAGGGTATAACGAACACCGGGGAGCTGTTTTTT	CASSRQGITNTGELFF
few	13	.	TRBV20-1	TRBJ1-2	TGCGAAGCTCAGGGAGCTTCTAACTATGGCTACACCTTC	CEAQGASNYGYTF
.	16	TRBD1	TRBV6-1	TRBJ1-1	TGTGCTAGCAGTGAAGCCGCACAGGGGGGGCGAACTGAAGCTTTCTTT	CASSEAAQGGRTEAFF